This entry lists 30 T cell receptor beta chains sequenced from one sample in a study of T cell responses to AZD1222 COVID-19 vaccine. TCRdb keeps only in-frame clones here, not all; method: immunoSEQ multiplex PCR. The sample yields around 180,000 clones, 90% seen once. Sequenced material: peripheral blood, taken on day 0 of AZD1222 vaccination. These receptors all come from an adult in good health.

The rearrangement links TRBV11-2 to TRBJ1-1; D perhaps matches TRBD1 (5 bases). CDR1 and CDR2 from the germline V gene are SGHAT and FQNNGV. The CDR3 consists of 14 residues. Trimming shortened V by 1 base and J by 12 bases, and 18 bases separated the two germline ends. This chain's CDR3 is CASSLGWGQAGSFF. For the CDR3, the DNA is TGTGCCAGCAGCTTAGGGTGGGGTCAGGCAGGGTCTTTCTTT.

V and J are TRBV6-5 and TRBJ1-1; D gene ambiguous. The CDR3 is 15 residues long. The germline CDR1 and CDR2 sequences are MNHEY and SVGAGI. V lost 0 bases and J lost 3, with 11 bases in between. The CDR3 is CASSYSVAADTEAFF. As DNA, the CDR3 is TGTGCCAGCAGTTACTCAGTCGCGGCAGACACTGAAGCTTTCTTT.

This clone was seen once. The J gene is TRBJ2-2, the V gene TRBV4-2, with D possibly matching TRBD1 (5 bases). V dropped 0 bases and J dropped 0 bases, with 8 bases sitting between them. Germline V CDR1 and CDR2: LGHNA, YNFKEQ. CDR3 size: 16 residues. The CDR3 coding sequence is TGTGCCAGCAGCCAAGAGGTAGGGGCGAACACCGGGGAGCTGTTTTTT. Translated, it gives CASSQEVGANTGELFF.

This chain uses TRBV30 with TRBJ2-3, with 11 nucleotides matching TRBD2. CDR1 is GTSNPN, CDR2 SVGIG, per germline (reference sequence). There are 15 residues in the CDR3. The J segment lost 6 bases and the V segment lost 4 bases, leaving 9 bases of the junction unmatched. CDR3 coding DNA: TGTGCCTGGATTTCCAGTAGCGGGGGGGCCGATACGCAGTATTTT. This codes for CAWISSSGGADTQYF. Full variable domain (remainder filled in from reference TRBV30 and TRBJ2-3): SQTIHQWPATLVQPVGSPLSLECTVEGTSNPNLYWYRQAAGRGLQLLFYSVGIGQISSEVPQNLSASRPQDRQFILSSKKLLLSDSGFYLCAWISSSGGADTQYFGPGTRLTVL.

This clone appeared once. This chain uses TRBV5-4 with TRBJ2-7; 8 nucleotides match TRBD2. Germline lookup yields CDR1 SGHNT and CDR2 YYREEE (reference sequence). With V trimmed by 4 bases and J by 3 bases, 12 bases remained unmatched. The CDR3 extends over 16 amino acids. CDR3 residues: CASSAQSGGDLYEQYF. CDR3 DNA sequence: TGTGCCAGCAGCGCTCAGAGCGGGGGAGACCTCTACGAGCAGTACTTC.

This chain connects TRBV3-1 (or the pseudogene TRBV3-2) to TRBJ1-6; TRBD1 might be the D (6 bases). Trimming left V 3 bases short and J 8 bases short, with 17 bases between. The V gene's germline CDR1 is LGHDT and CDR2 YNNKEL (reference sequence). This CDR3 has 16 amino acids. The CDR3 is CASSQGAALLYSPLHF. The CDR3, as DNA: TGTGCCAGCAGCCAGGGGGCCGCCCTTTTATATTCACCCCTCCACTTT.

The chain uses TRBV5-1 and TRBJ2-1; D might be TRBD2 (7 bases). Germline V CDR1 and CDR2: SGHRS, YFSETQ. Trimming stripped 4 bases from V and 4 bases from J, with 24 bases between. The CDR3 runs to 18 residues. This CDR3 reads CASSESLLGGGLYNEQFF. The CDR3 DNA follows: TGCGCCAGCAGCGAATCACTTCTGGGCGGGGGCCTATACAATGAGCAGTTCTTC.

The CDR3 coding sequence is TGCGCCAGCAGCCAAGCTTTAACCCCAGAGACCCAGTACTTC. Translation gives CASSQALTPETQYF. The rearrangement links TRBV4-3 to TRBJ2-5; no clear D gene. Trimming cost V 1 base and J 4 bases, with 10 bases left between them. The CDR3 spans 14 residues. CDR1 and CDR2 (germline): LGHNA, YSLEER.

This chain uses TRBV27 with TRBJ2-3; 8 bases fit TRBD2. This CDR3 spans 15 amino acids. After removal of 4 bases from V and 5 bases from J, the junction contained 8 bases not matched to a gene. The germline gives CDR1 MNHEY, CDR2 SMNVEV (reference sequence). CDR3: CASSSLRGGVDTQYF. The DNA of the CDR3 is TGTGCCAGCAGTTCACTACGGGGGGGGGTAGATACGCAGTATTTT.

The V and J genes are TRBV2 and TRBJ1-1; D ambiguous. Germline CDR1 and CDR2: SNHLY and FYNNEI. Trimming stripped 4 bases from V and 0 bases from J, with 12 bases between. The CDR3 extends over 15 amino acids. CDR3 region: CASSVFGGLNTEAFF. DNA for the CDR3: TGTGCCAGCAGTGTTTTCGGCGGCTTGAACACTGAAGCTTTCTTT.

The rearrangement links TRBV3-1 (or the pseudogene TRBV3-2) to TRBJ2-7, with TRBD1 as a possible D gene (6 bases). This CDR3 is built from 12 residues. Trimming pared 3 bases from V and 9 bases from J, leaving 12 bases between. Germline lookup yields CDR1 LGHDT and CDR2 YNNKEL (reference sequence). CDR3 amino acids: CASSQGAGVQYF. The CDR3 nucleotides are TGTGCCAGCAGCCAGGGGGCGGGTGTGCAGTACTTC.

The CDR3 region is CASSSGEGKNEQFF. The CDR3 DNA sequence: TGTGCCAGCAGTTCGGGGGAGGGGAAGAATGAGCAGTTCTTC. V and J are TRBV6-2 or TRBV6-3 and TRBJ2-1; TRBD2 agrees at 7 bases. The CDR3 loop spans 14 amino acids. Per the germline V gene, CDR1 is MNHEY and CDR2 is SVGEGT. The ends lost 4 bases at V and 7 bases at J; junction bases unmatched: 7.

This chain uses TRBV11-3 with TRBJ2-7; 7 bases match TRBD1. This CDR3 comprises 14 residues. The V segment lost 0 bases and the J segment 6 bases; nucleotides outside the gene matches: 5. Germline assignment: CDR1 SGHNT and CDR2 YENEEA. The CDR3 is CASSLEPTGAEQYF. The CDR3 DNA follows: TGTGCCAGCAGCTTAGAACCAACAGGGGCCGAGCAGTACTTC.

The CDR3 spells CASSPIGDTEAFF. CDR3 DNA sequence: TGTGCCAGCAGCCCCATCGGAGACACTGAAGCTTTCTTT. The rearrangement uses TRBV14 and TRBJ1-1; D gene unclear. V lost 4 bases and J lost 3, with 9 bases in between. Germline lookup yields CDR1 SGHDN and CDR2 FVKESK. The CDR3 contains 13 residues.

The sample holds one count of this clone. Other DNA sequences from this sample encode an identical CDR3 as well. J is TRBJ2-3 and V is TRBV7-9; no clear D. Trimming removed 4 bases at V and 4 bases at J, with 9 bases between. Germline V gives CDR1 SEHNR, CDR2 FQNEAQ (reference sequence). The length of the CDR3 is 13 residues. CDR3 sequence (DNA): TGTGCCAGCAGCTCGCGCGGCCCAGATACGCAGTATTTT. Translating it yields CASSSRGPDTQYF.

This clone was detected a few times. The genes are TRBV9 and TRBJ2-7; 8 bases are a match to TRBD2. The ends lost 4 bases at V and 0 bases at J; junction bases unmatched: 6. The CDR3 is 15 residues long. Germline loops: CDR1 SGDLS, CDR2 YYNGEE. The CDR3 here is CASSPVAGSSYEQYF. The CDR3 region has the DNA TGTGCCAGCAGCCCCGTAGCGGGGAGCTCCTACGAGCAGTACTTC. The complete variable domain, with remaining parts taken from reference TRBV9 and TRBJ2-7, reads DSGVTQTPKHLITATGQRVTLRCSPRSGDLSVYWYQQSLDQGLQFLIQYYNGEERAKGNILERFSAQQFPDLHSELNLSSLELGDSALYFCASSPVAGSSYEQYFGPGTRLTVT.

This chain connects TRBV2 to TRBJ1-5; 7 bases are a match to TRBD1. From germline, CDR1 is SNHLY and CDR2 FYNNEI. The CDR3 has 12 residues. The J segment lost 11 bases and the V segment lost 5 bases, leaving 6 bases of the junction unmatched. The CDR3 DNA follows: TGTGCCAGCAGTCAGGGGGGAAGGGCCCAGCATTTT. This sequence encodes CASSQGGRAQHF.

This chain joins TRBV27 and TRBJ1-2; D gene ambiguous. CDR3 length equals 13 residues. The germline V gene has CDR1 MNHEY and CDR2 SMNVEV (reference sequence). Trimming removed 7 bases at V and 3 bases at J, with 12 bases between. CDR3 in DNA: TGTGCCAGCAAATTCGGGGTGGACTATGGCTACACCTTC. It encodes CASKFGVDYGYTF.

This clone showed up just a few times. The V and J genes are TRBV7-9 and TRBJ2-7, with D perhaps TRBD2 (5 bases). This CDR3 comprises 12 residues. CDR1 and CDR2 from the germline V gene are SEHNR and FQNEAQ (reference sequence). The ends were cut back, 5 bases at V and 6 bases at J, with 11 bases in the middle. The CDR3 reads CASSPGSAEQYF. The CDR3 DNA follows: TGTGCCAGCAGCCCGGGAAGTGCCGAGCAGTACTTC.

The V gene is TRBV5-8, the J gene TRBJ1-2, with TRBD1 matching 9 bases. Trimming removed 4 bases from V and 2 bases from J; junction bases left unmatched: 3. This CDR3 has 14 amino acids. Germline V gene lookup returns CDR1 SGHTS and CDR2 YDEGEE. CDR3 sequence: CASSEGQGNYGYTF. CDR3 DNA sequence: TGTGCCAGCAGCGAAGGACAGGGGAACTATGGCTACACCTTC.

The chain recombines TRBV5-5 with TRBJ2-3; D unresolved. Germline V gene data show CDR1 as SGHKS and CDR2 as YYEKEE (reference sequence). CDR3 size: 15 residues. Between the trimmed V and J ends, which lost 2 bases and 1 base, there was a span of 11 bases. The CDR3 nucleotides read TGTGCCAGCAGCTTATCGTGGGCGGGCACAGATACGCAGTATTTT. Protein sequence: CASSLSWAGTDTQYF.

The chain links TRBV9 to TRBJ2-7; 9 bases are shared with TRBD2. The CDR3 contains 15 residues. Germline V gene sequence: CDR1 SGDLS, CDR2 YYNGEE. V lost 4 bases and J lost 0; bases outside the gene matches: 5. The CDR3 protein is CASSLSGGLSYEQYF. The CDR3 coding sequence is TGTGCCAGCAGCCTCAGCGGGGGGCTCTCCTACGAGCAGTACTTC.

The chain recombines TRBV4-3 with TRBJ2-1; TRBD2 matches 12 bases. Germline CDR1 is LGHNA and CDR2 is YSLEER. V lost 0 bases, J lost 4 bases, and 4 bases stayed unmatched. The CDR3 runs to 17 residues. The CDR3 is CASSQDWGLAGYNEQFF. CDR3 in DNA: TGCGCCAGCAGCCAAGATTGGGGACTAGCGGGTTACAATGAGCAGTTCTTC.

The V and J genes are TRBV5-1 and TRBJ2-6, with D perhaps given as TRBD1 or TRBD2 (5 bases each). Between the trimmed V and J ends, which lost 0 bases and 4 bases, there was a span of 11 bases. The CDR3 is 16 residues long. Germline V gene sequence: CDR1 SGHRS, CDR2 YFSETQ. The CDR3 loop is CASSLVSGPGANVLTF. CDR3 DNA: TGCGCCAGCAGCTTGGTTTCGGGGCCCGGGGCCAACGTCCTGACTTTC.

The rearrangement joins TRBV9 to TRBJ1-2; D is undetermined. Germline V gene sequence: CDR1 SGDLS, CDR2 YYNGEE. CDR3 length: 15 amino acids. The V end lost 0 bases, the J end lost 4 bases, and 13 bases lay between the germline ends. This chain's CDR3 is CASSVATGEAYGYTF. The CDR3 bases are TGTGCCAGCAGCGTAGCTACGGGAGAAGCCTATGGCTACACCTTC.

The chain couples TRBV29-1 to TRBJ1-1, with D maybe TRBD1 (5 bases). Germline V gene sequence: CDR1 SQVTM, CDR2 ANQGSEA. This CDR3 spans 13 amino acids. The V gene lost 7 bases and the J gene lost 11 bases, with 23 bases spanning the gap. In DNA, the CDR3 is TGCAGCGGTCGGTTGGAGGGGCGGGGTGGGGCTTTCTTT. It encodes CSGRLEGRGGAFF.

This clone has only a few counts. Here the CDR3 DNA reads TGTGCCAGCAGCCCCCAGGGGGGTGGGGAGCCCCAGCATTTT. Residues: CASSPQGGGEPQHF. V gene TRBV3-1 (or the pseudogene TRBV3-2) combines with J gene TRBJ1-5; 7 nucleotides agree with TRBD1. The CDR3 is 14 residues long. V shed 4 bases and J 8 bases; nucleotides not matched to a gene: 8. Germline values: CDR1 LGHDT, CDR2 YNNKEL (reference sequence).

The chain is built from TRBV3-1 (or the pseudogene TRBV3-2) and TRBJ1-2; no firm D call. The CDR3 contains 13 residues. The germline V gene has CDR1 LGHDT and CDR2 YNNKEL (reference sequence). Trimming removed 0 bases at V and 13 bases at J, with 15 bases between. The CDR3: CASSQDGVALSTF. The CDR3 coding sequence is TGTGCCAGCAGCCAAGATGGGGTTGCACTCTCCACCTTC.

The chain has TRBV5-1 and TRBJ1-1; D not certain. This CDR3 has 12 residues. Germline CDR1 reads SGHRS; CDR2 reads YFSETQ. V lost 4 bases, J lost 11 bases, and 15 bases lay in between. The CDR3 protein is CASSVQPSEAFF. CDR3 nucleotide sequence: TGCGCCAGCAGCGTACAGCCGAGCGAGGCTTTCTTT. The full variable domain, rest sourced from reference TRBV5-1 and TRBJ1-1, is KAGVTQTPRYLIKTRGQQVTLSCSPISGHRSVSWYQQTPGQGLQFLFEYFSETQRNKGNFPGRFSGRQFSNSRSEMNVSTLELGDSALYLCASSVQPSEAFFGQGTRLTVV.

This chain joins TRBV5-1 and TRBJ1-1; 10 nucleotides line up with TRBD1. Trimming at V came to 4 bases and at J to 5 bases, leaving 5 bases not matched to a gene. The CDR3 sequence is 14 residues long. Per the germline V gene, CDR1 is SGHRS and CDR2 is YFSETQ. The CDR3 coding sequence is TGCGCCAGCAGCAGGGGACAGGGGAGGACTGAAGCTTTCTTT. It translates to CASSRGQGRTEAFF.